The 28 T cell receptor beta chains below come from one sample, sequenced in a study of T cells in Graves' hyperthyroidism and ophthalmopathy. Regions amplified from RNA transcripts were the TCR beta CDR3 regions. HTBI primers were the set used in a first-round RT-PCR of the TCR CDR3. TCRdb passed the multiplex PCR reads through MiXCR, listing each CDR3 protein once. In the table there are 600,000 to 750,000 distinct CDR3 sequences, roughly 17% of which are singletons. Sequenced: blood. These receptors all stem from a man aged 50 to 60 with Graves' hyperthyroidism.

There are many counts of this clonotype. The V gene is TRBV7-9, the J gene TRBJ2-2; 10 nucleotides line up with TRBD2. Germline lookup yields CDR1 SEHNR and CDR2 FQNEAQ (reference sequence). The junction had 3 bases not matched to a gene; V was cut back by 4 bases and J by 4 bases. The CDR3 has 15 residues. Written as DNA, the CDR3 is TGTGCCAGCAGCTGGCAGCGGGAGGGCACCGGGGAGCTGTTTTTT. Translated, it gives CASSWQREGTGELFF.

This clonotype has ten or more counts. The chain couples TRBV11-2 to TRBJ2-1; 16 positions agree with TRBD2. J lost 8 bases, V lost 6 bases, and 4 bases had no gene match. Per germline, CDR1 SGHAT and CDR2 FQNNGV. This CDR3 region has 15 residues. The CDR3 nucleotides read TGTGCCAGCAGGGGACTAGCGGGAGGGGTGGATGAGCAGTTCTTC. This translates into CASRGLAGGVDEQFF.

At least ten counts were recorded for this clonotype. The chain recombines TRBV5-8 with TRBJ1-2; 7 bases are shared with TRBD1. Germline V gene data show CDR1 as SGHTS and CDR2 as YDEGEE. This CDR3 has 13 amino acids. Trimming cost V 4 bases and J 3 bases; bases outside gene matches: 3. CDR3 in amino acids: CASSQDRYYGYTF. The CDR3 region has the DNA TGTGCCAGCAGCCAGGACAGGTACTATGGCTACACCTTC.

This clonotype has only a few counts. The chain employs TRBV9 and TRBJ2-5, with TRBD1 matching 8 bases. With 3 bases clipped from V and 5 bases from J, the junction kept 12 bases outside the gene matches. This CDR3 comprises 16 residues. CDR1 and CDR2 (germline): SGDLS, YYNGEE. CDR3 DNA sequence: TGTGCCAGCAGCGGGGGCCCCCCGACAGGGGTCGAGACCCAGTACTTC. Translation gives CASSGGPPTGVETQYF.

The chain links TRBV25-1 to TRBJ2-5; TRBD2 aligns across 9 bases. CDR3 length equals 18 residues. Germline trimming cut 3 bases from V and 5 bases from J; bases unmatched to any gene: 16. Germline loops: CDR1 MGHDK, CDR2 SYGVNS. The CDR3 coding sequence is TGTGCCAGCAGTGATGAAGGGGTGGCGGGAGGGCCGAAGGAGACCCAGTACTTC. Its protein product is CASSDEGVAGGPKETQYF.

The chain employs TRBV5-8 and TRBJ2-7; D call uncertain. The CDR3 spans 17 residues. CDR1 and CDR2 from the germline V gene are SGHTS and YDEGEE. V was pared by 4 bases and J by 7 bases, with 27 bases between. In DNA form, the CDR3 reads TGTGCCAGCAGCCCCCGCTGGGCGAGACAACACTCCTGGGAGCAGTACTTC. Amino acid sequence: CASSPRWARQHSWEQYF.

The V gene is TRBV6-1, the J gene TRBJ2-7; D may be TRBD1 (5 bases). CDR1 is MNHNS and CDR2 is SASEGT in the germline V gene. V gave up 8 bases and J gave up 0 bases, with 17 bases separating them. The CDR3 consists of 15 residues. CDR3 residues: CASDKGQGYSYEQYF. The CDR3 DNA sequence: TGTGCCAGCGACAAGGGCCAGGGATACTCCTACGAGCAGTACTTC.

Only a few counts were recorded for this clonotype. The V gene is TRBV5-1, the J gene TRBJ1-5, with 7 bases lining up with TRBD1. Germline V gene sequence: CDR1 SGHRS, CDR2 YFSETQ. Losses at the gene ends were 5 bases for V and 3 bases for J; bases not matched to a gene: 5. The CDR3 covers 14 residues. DNA for the CDR3: TGCGCCAGCAGAGACGGACAGGACAATCAGCCCCAGCATTTT. Encoded protein: CASRDGQDNQPQHF.

The chain is built from TRBV19 and TRBJ2-5; D not resolved. CDR3 length: 13 residues. The germline V gene encodes CDR1 LNHDA and CDR2 SQIVND (reference sequence). V gave up 5 bases and J gave up 2 bases, with 9 bases separating them. The CDR3 loop is CASSPSKQETQYF. In DNA, the CDR3 is TGTGCCAGTAGTCCCTCAAAGCAAGAGACCCAGTACTTC. The variable domain in full, completed from reference TRBV19 and TRBJ2-5, reads DGGITQSPKYLFRKEGQNVTLSCEQNLNHDAMYWYRQDPGQGLRLIYYSQIVNDFQKGDIAEGYSVSREKKESFPLTVTSAQKNPTAFYLCASSPSKQETQYFGPGTRLLVL.

This clonotype was seen just once. A read error may be the cause here, since a much bigger clone is one base away. This chain links TRBV2 with TRBJ2-7; 7 positions match TRBD1. Per germline, CDR1 SNHLY and CDR2 FYNNEI. The CDR3 loop spans 15 amino acids. This CDR3 is CASRENRGPNYERYF. CDR3 nucleotide sequence: TGTGCCAGCAGGGAAAACAGGGGACCCAACTACGAGCGGTACTTC.

J is TRBJ2-5 and V is TRBV15; D is uncertain. In germline, CDR1 is LNHNV, CDR2 YYDKDF (reference sequence). Trimming pared 0 bases from V and 1 base from J, leaving 6 bases between. This CDR3 is built from 14 residues. The CDR3 DNA sequence: TGTGCCACCAGCAGAGATACCACCCAAGAGACCCAGTACTTC. Protein: CATSRDTTQETQYF.

The table lists this clonotype with many counts. The gene calls are TRBV2 and TRBJ1-5; 8 bases line up with TRBD1. The CDR3 is made up of 17 amino acids. The junction had 8 bases not matched to a gene; V was cut back by 4 bases and J by 0 bases. The germline CDR1 and CDR2 sequences are SNHLY and FYNNEI. The CDR3 DNA reads TGTGCCAGCAGTGGCCCGGGACAGGTTAATAGCAATCAGCCCCAGCATTTT. This encodes CASSGPGQVNSNQPQHF. The whole variable domain, filled in from reference TRBV2 and TRBJ1-5, reads EPEVTQTPSHQVTQMGQEVILRCVPISNHLYFYWYRQILGQKVEFLVSFYNNEISEKSEIFDDQFSVERPDGSNFTLKIRSTKLEDSAMYFCASSGPGQVNSNQPQHFGDGTRLSIL.

This clonotype was detected ten times or more. V is TRBV28 and J is TRBJ2-5, with 9 positions matching TRBD2. The V segment lost 3 bases and the J segment 4 bases; nucleotides outside the gene matches: 12. Germline lookup yields CDR1 MDHEN and CDR2 SYDVKM. CDR3 length equals 17 residues. CDR3 nucleotides: TGTGCCAGCAGTTTGAAGACTAGCGGCAAAGGCGGAGAGACCCAGTACTTC. Amino acids: CASSLKTSGKGGETQYF.

This clonotype was seen many times. The chain is built from TRBV20-1 and TRBJ2-3; 9 bases align to TRBD2. Per the germline V gene, CDR1 is DFQATT and CDR2 is SNEGSKA (reference sequence). This CDR3 has 14 amino acids. The V gene end was trimmed by 7 bases and the J gene end by 5 bases; junction bases not matched to a gene: 10. The CDR3 here is CSGKREEVEDTQYF. The CDR3 DNA reads as TGCAGTGGGAAGCGGGAGGAGGTTGAAGATACGCAGTATTTT.

This clonotype was observed at least ten times. CDR3 DNA sequence: TGTGCCAGCAGTCTCTTCAGCCCCAAACGAATTGTTACCGGGGAGCTGTTTTTT. It specifies CASSLFSPKRIVTGELFF. The genes are TRBV6-1 and TRBJ2-2, with no clear D. This CDR3 is built from 18 residues. V was shortened by 5 bases and J by 5 bases, with 24 bases between the two germline ends. From germline, CDR1 is MNHNS and CDR2 SASEGT.

The chain uses TRBV10-1 and TRBJ2-2; D remains ambiguous. V shed 0 bases and J shed 7 bases, with 12 bases lying between them. This CDR3 contains 15 residues. Germline V gene lookup returns CDR1 WNHNN and CDR2 SYGVQD (reference sequence). The CDR3 loop is CASSESGSFGGELFF. Written as DNA, the CDR3 is TGCGCCAGCAGTGAGTCGGGGTCGTTTGGCGGGGAGCTGTTTTTT.

V and J are TRBV28 and TRBJ1-5, with D possibly matching TRBD1 (5 bases). This CDR3 comprises 13 residues. CDR1 is MDHEN and CDR2 is SYDVKM in the germline V gene. Trimming removed 5 bases from V and 9 bases from J, with 14 bases in between. The DNA of the CDR3 is TGTGCCAGCAGTGGGACCCGAAGTGGGCCCCAGCATTTT. Its translation: CASSGTRSGPQHF. The full variable domain, with the rest looked up from reference TRBV28 and TRBJ1-5, is DVKVTQSSRYLVKRTGEKVFLECVQDMDHENMFWYRQDPGLGLRLIYFSYDVKMKEKGDIPEGYSVSREKKERFSLILESASTNQTSMYLCASSGTRSGPQHFGDGTRLSIL.

Remarks on this clonotype: Mismatch with germline at one junction end may stem from a read error. DNA for the CDR3: TGCGCCAGCAGCTTGGTCAGCGAAGAGGCCCAGTACTTC. Translating gives CASSLVSEEAQYF. The chain has TRBV5-1 and TRBJ2-5; no clear D. Germline CDR1 and CDR2: SGHRS and YFSETQ. The CDR3 length is 13 residues.

This clonotype was seen many times. The CDR3 region has the DNA TGTGCCAGCAGCGCCTTGATAAGCTCCTATAATTCACCCCTCCACTTT. Protein sequence: CASSALISSYNSPLHF. The chain carries TRBV28 and TRBJ1-6; no firm D call. CDR1 MDHEN and CDR2 SYDVKM come from the germline V gene. Between the trimmed V and J ends, which lost 6 bases and 0 bases, there was a span of 12 bases. This CDR3 is built from 16 residues.

This clonotype was detected many times. The chain links TRBV5-1 to TRBJ2-2; 9 bases align to TRBD1. After removal of 3 bases from V and 5 bases from J, the junction contained 8 bases not matched to a gene. This CDR3 contains 16 residues. CDR1 is SGHRS and CDR2 is YFSETQ in the germline V gene. Here the CDR3 reads CASSWTGTGSTGELFF. The DNA for the CDR3 is TGCGCCAGCAGCTGGACGGGGACAGGGAGTACCGGGGAGCTGTTTTTT. The full variable domain, its missing parts supplied by reference TRBV5-1 and TRBJ2-2, is KAGVTQTPRYLIKTRGQQVTLSCSPISGHRSVSWYQQTPGQGLQFLFEYFSETQRNKGNFPGRFSGRQFSNSRSEMNVSTLELGDSALYLCASSWTGTGSTGELFFGEGSRLTVL.

J is TRBJ2-7 and V is TRBV7-2, with D unresolved. Germline V gene data show CDR1 as SGHTA and CDR2 as FQGNSA. V lost 1 base to trimming and J lost 3 bases, with 13 bases between them. The CDR3 spans 15 residues. The CDR3 DNA is TGTGCCAGCAGCTTAGAAGGGCAAGCCCACTACGAGCAGTACTTC. Translated, it gives CASSLEGQAHYEQYF.

This clonotype was recorded many times. V is TRBV7-8 and J is TRBJ2-1; TRBD2 aligns across 11 bases. The CDR3 has 14 amino acids. The germline CDR1 and CDR2 sequences are SGHVS and FQNEAQ. With 3 bases clipped from V and 9 bases from J, the junction kept 4 bases outside the gene matches. CDR3 DNA: TGTGCCAGCAGCTTCCCTAGCGGGAGGTTTGAGCAGTTCTTC. Protein sequence: CASSFPSGRFEQFF.

The sample holds many counts of this clonotype. V usage is TRBV12-3 or TRBV12-4 and J usage is TRBJ1-1, with a possible D match to TRBD1 (6 bases). This CDR3 has 13 residues. Deletions cut 3 bases from V and 9 bases from J, with 14 bases between. The CDR3 region has the DNA TGTGCCAGCAGTTTCTCGAGGGGGAATAAAGCTTTCTTT. This translates into CASSFSRGNKAFF.

This clonotype was recorded at least ten times. The V call is TRBV2, the J call TRBJ2-7; D assignment may be TRBD1 or TRBD2 (5 bases each). Per germline, CDR1 SNHLY and CDR2 FYNNEI. The CDR3 extends over 13 amino acids. V lost 6 bases and J 0 bases, leaving 9 bases between the germline ends. The CDR3 loop is CASREGSSYEQYF. DNA of the CDR3: TGTGCCAGCAGAGAGGGGAGCTCCTACGAGCAGTACTTC.

This clonotype was counted many times. V usage is TRBV7-2 and J usage is TRBJ2-7, with D possibly TRBD1 on 7 matching bases. The germline V and J ends were trimmed by 5 bases and 5 bases, with 22 bases remaining between them. From germline, CDR1 is SGHTA and CDR2 FQGNSA. The CDR3 covers 16 residues. The CDR3 sequence is CASSEQGWVRGDEQYF. The CDR3 DNA is TGTGCCAGCAGCGAACAGGGTTGGGTCAGGGGGGACGAGCAGTACTTC.

This clonotype came up many times. The V and J genes are TRBV28 and TRBJ1-5, with D uncertain. Per the germline V gene, CDR1 is MDHEN and CDR2 is SYDVKM. V was shortened by 11 bases and J by 3 bases, with 11 bases between the two germline ends. The CDR3 runs to 12 residues. Here the CDR3 reads CAGSVDNQPQHF. In DNA, the CDR3 is TGTGCCGGGAGCGTGGACAATCAGCCCCAGCATTTT.

This clonotype has ten or more counts. The chain is built from TRBV12-3 or TRBV12-4 and TRBJ2-1; no clear D gene. CDR3 length equals 11 residues. Deletions cut 8 bases from V and 3 bases from J, with 5 bases between. Written as DNA, the CDR3 is TGTGCCAGCGGCTACTACAATGAGCAGTTCTTC. Translation: CASGYYNEQFF.

This clonotype was detected a few times. The chain uses TRBV6-1 and TRBJ2-2, with 14 bases lining up with TRBD2. Germline loops: CDR1 MNHNS, CDR2 SASEGT. The CDR3 consists of 18 residues. Unmatched junction bases numbered 6, after V lost 4 bases and J lost 2 bases. In DNA, the CDR3 is TGTGCCAGCAGTGTGTGGGGACTAGCGGGAGATAACACCGGGGAGCTGTTTTTT. It specifies CASSVWGLAGDNTGELFF.